This is a list of T cell receptor beta chains from one sample in a study of cytomegalovirus exposure and HLA in healthy donors. Sequenced by immunoSEQ multiplex PCR; TCRdb stores in-frame clones only, minus some. The table shows about 86,000 clones, with almost 80% occurring only once. Sequencing input: PBMCs. The receptor set was obtained from a female donor in good health and CMV-seronegative. The CDR3 runs from the conserved cysteine through the conserved F or W. The order of the fields is clone size, D gene, J gene, V gene, CDR3 protein, CDR3 DNA. D genes are given only for firm matches. The listing skips clone size in some rows; elsewhere it reads once, few, many or a size class.

abundance: NA; d_gene: TRBD1; j_gene: TRBJ2-3; v_gene: TRBV14; CDR3aa: CASSQVTGGTDTQYF; CDR3nt: TGTGCCAGCAGCCAAGTCACAGGGGGCACAGATACGCAGTATTTT
abundance: NA; d_gene: NA; j_gene: TRBJ2-1; v_gene: TRBV28; CDR3aa: CASSLLGGGEQFF; CDR3nt: TGTGCCAGCAGTTTATTGGGGGGTGGTGAGCAGTTCTTC
abundance: few; d_gene: NA; j_gene: TRBJ2-7; v_gene: TRBV7-2; CDR3aa: CASSLDRDIVYEQYF; CDR3nt: TGTGCCAGCAGCTTAGACCGGGACATAGTCTACGAGCAGTACTTC
abundance: NA; d_gene: NA; j_gene: TRBJ1-6; v_gene: TRBV6-6; CDR3aa: CASSYTLNSPLHF; CDR3nt: TGTGCCAGCAGTTACACTCTTAATTCACCCCTCCACTTT
abundance: NA; d_gene: NA; j_gene: TRBJ2-7; v_gene: TRBV6-5; CDR3aa: CASSYQTGSSYEQYF; CDR3nt: TGTGCCAGCAGTTACCAAACTGGGAGCTCCTACGAGCAGTACTTC
abundance: NA; d_gene: TRBD2; j_gene: TRBJ2-1; v_gene: TRBV29-1; CDR3aa: CSVEGTSGGYNEQFF; CDR3nt: TGCAGCGTTGAGGGGACTAGCGGGGGCTACAATGAGCAGTTCTTC
abundance: NA; d_gene: NA; j_gene: TRBJ1-2; v_gene: TRBV7-8; CDR3aa: CASSNLEQVGLQYTF; CDR3nt: TGTGCCAGCAGTAACCTCGAACAGGTGGGGCTACAATACACCTTC
abundance: NA; d_gene: NA; j_gene: TRBJ1-4; v_gene: TRBV10-1; CDR3aa: CASSDLPGATNEKLFF; CDR3nt: TGCGCCAGCAGCGACCTCCCGGGGGCAACTAATGAAAAACTGTTTTTT
abundance: few; d_gene: TRBD1; j_gene: TRBJ2-7; v_gene: TRBV5-1; CDR3aa: CASSFGDRGRREQYF; CDR3nt: TGCGCCAGCAGCTTCGGGGACAGGGGGCGGCGGGAGCAGTACTTC
abundance: NA; d_gene: NA; j_gene: TRBJ2-5; v_gene: TRBV19; CDR3aa: CASSSRGLQETQYF; CDR3nt: TGTGCCAGTAGCTCCAGGGGTTTACAGGAGACCCAGTACTTC
abundance: NA; d_gene: TRBD2; j_gene: TRBJ2-1; v_gene: TRBV27; CDR3aa: CASSPPLGQRDYNEQFF; CDR3nt: TGTGCCAGCAGTCCTCCACTCGGCCAGCGGGACTACAATGAGCAGTTCTTC
abundance: NA; d_gene: NA; j_gene: TRBJ1-3; v_gene: TRBV4-3; CDR3aa: CASSQDRGGNTIYF; CDR3nt: TGCGCCAGCAGCCAAGACAGGGGAGGAAACACCATATATTTT
abundance: NA; d_gene: TRBD2; j_gene: TRBJ2-1; v_gene: TRBV4-1; CDR3aa: CASSVAPGGSYNEQFF; CDR3nt: TGCGCCAGCAGCGTAGCCCCGGGGGGATCATACAATGAGCAGTTCTTC
abundance: NA; d_gene: NA; j_gene: TRBJ2-5; v_gene: TRBV5-4; CDR3aa: CASSLARLGETQYF; CDR3nt: TGTGCCAGCAGCTTGGCGCGCCTAGGAGAGACCCAGTACTTC
abundance: NA; d_gene: NA; j_gene: TRBJ2-5; v_gene: TRBV6-5; CDR3aa: CASSYGGLEWETQYF; CDR3nt: TGTGCCAGCAGTTACGGGGGCCTCGAGTGGGAGACCCAGTACTTC
abundance: NA; d_gene: TRBD1; j_gene: TRBJ1-5; v_gene: TRBV6-1; CDR3aa: CASSVDRGAQPQHF; CDR3nt: TGTGCCAGCAGTGTGGACAGGGGGGCTCAGCCCCAGCATTTT
abundance: NA; d_gene: TRBD2; j_gene: TRBJ2-1; v_gene: TRBV29-1; CDR3aa: CSVMGGLVGYNEQFF; CDR3nt: TGCAGCGTTATGGGCGGACTAGTGGGATACAATGAGCAGTTCTTC
abundance: NA; d_gene: NA; j_gene: TRBJ2-1; v_gene: TRBV14; CDR3aa: CASSQVTEQFF; CDR3nt: TGTGCCAGCAGCCAAGTGACAGAGCAGTTCTTC
abundance: NA; d_gene: TRBD1; j_gene: TRBJ1-1; v_gene: TRBV7-8; CDR3aa: CASSFASGGVTEAFF; CDR3nt: TGTGCCAGCAGCTTCGCATCAGGGGGCGTTACTGAAGCTTTCTTT
abundance: NA; d_gene: TRBD2; j_gene: TRBJ2-1; v_gene: TRBV5-1; CDR3aa: CASSSAPSGGYNEQFF; CDR3nt: TGCGCCAGCAGCTCAGCGCCTAGCGGGGGCTACAATGAGCAGTTCTTC
abundance: NA; d_gene: NA; j_gene: TRBJ2-7; v_gene: TRBV15; CDR3aa: CATSRPDSGSYEQYF; CDR3nt: TGTGCCACCAGCAGGCCTGACTCGGGTTCCTACGAGCAGTACTTC
abundance: NA; d_gene: NA; j_gene: TRBJ1-1; v_gene: TRBV12-5; CDR3aa: CASGLAMNTEAFF; CDR3nt: TGTGCTAGTGGTTTGGCCATGAACACTGAAGCTTTCTTT
abundance: NA; d_gene: NA; j_gene: TRBJ2-7; v_gene: TRBV30; CDR3aa: CAWSVPSGPEEQYF; CDR3nt: TGTGCCTGGAGTGTCCCATCAGGGCCGGAGGAGCAGTACTTC
abundance: NA; d_gene: NA; j_gene: TRBJ1-5; v_gene: TRBV28; CDR3aa: CASSFGGDQPQHF; CDR3nt: TGTGCCAGCAGTTTCGGGGGGGACCAGCCCCAGCATTTT
abundance: NA; d_gene: TRBD2; j_gene: TRBJ2-5; v_gene: TRBV28; CDR3aa: CASRSSGPQETQYF; CDR3nt: TGTGCCAGCAGATCTAGCGGACCCCAAGAGACCCAGTACTTC
abundance: NA; d_gene: NA; j_gene: TRBJ1-2; v_gene: TRBV28; CDR3aa: CASKSTAANYGYTF; CDR3nt: TGTGCCAGTAAATCGACAGCCGCTAACTATGGCTACACCTTC
abundance: NA; d_gene: NA; j_gene: TRBJ2-7; v_gene: TRBV19; CDR3aa: CASSSGRYYEQYF; CDR3nt: TGTGCCAGTAGTTCCGGCAGGTACTACGAGCAGTACTTC
abundance: NA; d_gene: TRBD1; j_gene: TRBJ2-2; v_gene: TRBV5-4; CDR3aa: CASSSSGGSMAGELFF; CDR3nt: TGTGCCAGCAGCTCCTCAGGGGGTTCCATGGCCGGGGAGCTGTTTTTT
abundance: NA; d_gene: NA; j_gene: TRBJ2-7; v_gene: TRBV28; CDR3aa: CASSPTVTYEQYF; CDR3nt: TGTGCCAGCAGTCCCACGGTTACCTACGAGCAGTACTTC
abundance: NA; d_gene: TRBD1; j_gene: TRBJ1-5; v_gene: TRBV6-1; CDR3aa: CASSKTGGGNQPQHF; CDR3nt: TGTGCCAGCAGCAAAACAGGGGGCGGAAATCAGCCCCAGCATTTT
abundance: NA; d_gene: TRBD1; j_gene: TRBJ2-7; v_gene: TRBV28; CDR3aa: CATAGTDSYEQYF; CDR3nt: TGTGCCACCGCCGGGACAGACTCCTACGAGCAGTACTTC
abundance: NA; d_gene: NA; j_gene: TRBJ1-1; v_gene: TRBV5-1; CDR3aa: CASSLASGIGNTEAFF; CDR3nt: TGCGCCAGCAGCTTGGCCTCGGGAATCGGGAACACTGAAGCTTTCTTT
abundance: NA; d_gene: NA; j_gene: TRBJ2-3; v_gene: TRBV4-1; CDR3aa: CASSQPPARLTDTQYF; CDR3nt: TGCGCCAGCAGCCAACCTCCAGCAAGACTCACAGATACGCAGTATTTT
abundance: few; d_gene: TRBD2; j_gene: TRBJ2-3; v_gene: TRBV14; CDR3aa: CASSQLAGTTDTQYF; CDR3nt: TGTGCCAGCAGCCAGCTAGCGGGAACGACAGATACGCAGTATTTT
abundance: NA; d_gene: TRBD2; j_gene: TRBJ2-1; v_gene: TRBV19; CDR3aa: CATRGGSSYNEQFF; CDR3nt: TGTGCCACCCGGGGAGGGAGCTCCTACAATGAGCAGTTCTTC
abundance: few; d_gene: NA; j_gene: TRBJ1-1; v_gene: TRBV2; CDR3aa: CATTPGFNTEAFF; CDR3nt: TGTGCCACCACCCCGGGTTTCAACACTGAAGCTTTCTTT
abundance: NA; d_gene: NA; j_gene: TRBJ2-2; v_gene: TRBV28; CDR3aa: CASSFPTGELFF; CDR3nt: TGTGCCAGCAGCTTTCCCACCGGGGAGCTGTTTTTT
abundance: few; d_gene: TRBD1; j_gene: TRBJ2-7; v_gene: TRBV5-6; CDR3aa: CASSSDRVSYEQYF; CDR3nt: TGTGCCAGCAGCTCGGACAGGGTTTCCTACGAGCAGTACTTC
abundance: NA; d_gene: TRBD2; j_gene: TRBJ2-5; v_gene: TRBV28; CDR3aa: CASTAGLAWETQYF; CDR3nt: TGTGCCAGCACCGCCGGACTAGCATGGGAGACCCAGTACTTC
abundance: NA; d_gene: TRBD2; j_gene: TRBJ2-7; v_gene: TRBV7-2; CDR3aa: CASSLAPGLAQSYEQYF; CDR3nt: TGTGCCAGCAGCTTAGCCCCTGGACTAGCGCAATCCTACGAGCAGTACTTC
abundance: NA; d_gene: NA; j_gene: TRBJ2-2; v_gene: TRBV7-7; CDR3aa: CASSSGTKNTGELFF; CDR3nt: TGTGCTAGCAGCTCCGGGACAAAGAACACCGGGGAGCTGTTTTTT
abundance: NA; d_gene: TRBD2; j_gene: TRBJ2-2; v_gene: TRBV7-6; CDR3aa: CASSFEGRVTGELFF; CDR3nt: TGTGCCAGCAGCTTTGAGGGGAGGGTGACCGGGGAGCTGTTTTTT
abundance: NA; d_gene: TRBD1; j_gene: TRBJ1-5; v_gene: TRBV6-5; CDR3aa: CASRARTGGYQPQHF; CDR3nt: TGTGCCAGCAGGGCTAGGACAGGGGGCTATCAGCCCCAGCATTTT
abundance: NA; d_gene: NA; j_gene: TRBJ1-2; v_gene: TRBV28; CDR3aa: CASSPLGTLWSGGYTF; CDR3nt: TGTGCCAGCAGTCCCCTCGGGACTCTATGGTCCGGTGGCTACACCTTC
abundance: NA; d_gene: NA; j_gene: TRBJ2-6; v_gene: TRBV19; CDR3aa: CASSSQRAGANVLTF; CDR3nt: TGTGCCAGTAGCAGTCAGAGGGCTGGGGCCAACGTCCTGACTTTC
abundance: NA; d_gene: TRBD2; j_gene: TRBJ2-7; v_gene: TRBV9; CDR3aa: CASSSLAGEQYF; CDR3nt: TGTGCCAGCAGCTCCCTAGCGGGCGAGCAGTACTTC
abundance: NA; d_gene: NA; j_gene: TRBJ1-2; v_gene: TRBV5-6; CDR3aa: CASSSPTGYFYGYTF; CDR3nt: TGTGCCAGCAGCTCCCCGACAGGTTATTTCTATGGCTACACCTTC
abundance: NA; d_gene: NA; j_gene: TRBJ2-2; v_gene: TRBV5-1; CDR3aa: CASSFASGKNTGELFF; CDR3nt: TGCGCCAGCAGCTTCGCAAGCGGAAAGAACACCGGGGAGCTGTTTTTT
abundance: NA; d_gene: NA; j_gene: TRBJ2-2; v_gene: TRBV7-2; CDR3aa: CASSTYTGELFF; CDR3nt: TGTGCCAGCAGCACTTACACCGGGGAGCTGTTTTTT
abundance: NA; d_gene: NA; j_gene: TRBJ1-1; v_gene: TRBV28; CDR3aa: CASIPPGVRTEAFF; CDR3nt: TGTGCCAGCATCCCCCCCGGGGTTAGGACTGAAGCTTTCTTT
abundance: NA; d_gene: TRBD1; j_gene: TRBJ2-2; v_gene: TRBV27; CDR3aa: CASTKDRVSAGELFF; CDR3nt: TGTGCCAGCACCAAGGACAGGGTATCGGCCGGGGAGCTGTTTTTT